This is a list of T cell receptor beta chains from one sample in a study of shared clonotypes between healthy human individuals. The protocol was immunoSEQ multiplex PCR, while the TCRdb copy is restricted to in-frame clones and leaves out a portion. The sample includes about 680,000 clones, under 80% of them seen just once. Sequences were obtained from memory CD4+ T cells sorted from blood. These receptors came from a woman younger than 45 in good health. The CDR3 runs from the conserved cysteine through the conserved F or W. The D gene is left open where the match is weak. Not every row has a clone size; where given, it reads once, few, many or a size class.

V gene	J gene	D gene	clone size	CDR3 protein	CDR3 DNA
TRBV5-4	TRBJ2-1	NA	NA	CASRPDGSSYNEQFF	TGTGCCAGCAGACCCGATGGAAGCTCCTACAATGAGCAGTTCTTC
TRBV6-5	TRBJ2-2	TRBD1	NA	CASRGTGEKAGELFF	TGTGCCAGCAGAGGGACAGGGGAAAAGGCCGGGGAGCTGTTTTTT
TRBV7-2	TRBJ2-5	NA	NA	CASSLRGQETQYF	TGTGCCAGCAGCTTAAGGGGACAAGAGACCCAGTACTTC
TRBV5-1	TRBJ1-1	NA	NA	CASSLEEGKAFF	TGCGCCAGCAGCTTGGAGGAGGGGAAAGCTTTCTTT
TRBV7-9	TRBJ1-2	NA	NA	CASSLGGLNYGYTF	TGTGCCAGCAGCTTAGGGGGACTCAACTATGGCTACACCTTC
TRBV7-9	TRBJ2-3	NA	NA	CASSLDRRSSTDTQYF	TGTGCCAGCAGCTTAGATAGGCGATCTAGCACAGATACGCAGTATTTT
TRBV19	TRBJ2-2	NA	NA	CASSIELGGELFF	TGTGCCAGTAGTATAGAACTTGGCGGGGAGCTGTTTTTT
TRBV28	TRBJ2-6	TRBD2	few	CASSQPGTSWVGSGANVLTF	TGTGCCAGCAGTCAACCCGGGACTAGCTGGGTGGGCTCTGGGGCCAACGTCCTGACTTTC
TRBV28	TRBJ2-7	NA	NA	CASKRFEQYF	TGTGCCAGCAAACGGTTCGAGCAGTACTTC
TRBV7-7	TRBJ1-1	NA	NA	CASSLYQNTEAFF	TGTGCCAGCAGCTTATACCAGAACACTGAAGCTTTCTTT
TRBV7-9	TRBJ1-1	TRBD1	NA	CASSVPGGIGTEAFF	TGTGCCAGCAGCGTACCAGGGGGCATCGGCACTGAAGCTTTCTTT
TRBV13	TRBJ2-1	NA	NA	CATGRTGTLGNEQFF	TGTGCCACAGGCCGCACCGGGACTTTGGGGAATGAGCAGTTCTTC
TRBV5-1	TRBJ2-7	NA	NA	CASRPQTQGNGYEQYF	TGCGCCAGCAGGCCTCAAACCCAGGGAAATGGCTACGAGCAGTACTTC
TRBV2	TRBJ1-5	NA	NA	CASSEAQSNQPQHF	TGTGCCAGCAGTGAAGCGCAGAGCAATCAGCCCCAGCATTTT
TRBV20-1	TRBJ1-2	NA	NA	CSAQTEYGYTF	TGCAGTGCTCAAACAGAGTATGGCTACACCTTC
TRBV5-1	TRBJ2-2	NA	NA	CASTSRGGIANTGELFF	TGCGCCAGCACCTCGCGAGGAGGTATCGCGAACACCGGGGAGCTGTTTTTT
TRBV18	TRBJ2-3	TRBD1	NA	CASSNQGASDTQYF	TGTGCCAGCTCTAACCAGGGGGCCTCAGATACGCAGTATTTT
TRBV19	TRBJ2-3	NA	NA	CASRDFGSGHTDTQYF	TGTGCCAGTAGAGACTTTGGGAGCGGCCACACAGATACGCAGTATTTT
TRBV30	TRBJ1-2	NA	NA	CAWGRSGYTF	TGTGCCTGGGGCAGGAGTGGCTACACCTTC
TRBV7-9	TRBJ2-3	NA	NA	CASSLVGTDTQYF	TGTGCCAGCAGCTTAGTGGGTACAGATACGCAGTATTTT
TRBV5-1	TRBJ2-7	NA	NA	CASSFGASEAYEQYF	TGCGCCAGCAGCTTTGGGGCGTCAGAGGCCTACGAGCAGTACTTC
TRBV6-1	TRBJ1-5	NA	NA	CASSGGPGRSNQPQHF	TGTGCCAGCAGTGGAGGGCCAGGCAGATCCAATCAGCCCCAGCATTTT
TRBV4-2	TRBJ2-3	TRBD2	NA	CASSQDALAGPVTDTQYF	TGTGCCAGCAGCCAAGACGCCCTAGCGGGGCCGGTCACAGATACGCAGTATTTT
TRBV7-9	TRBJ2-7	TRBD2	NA	CASRPGLAVYYEQYF	TGTGCCAGCAGACCAGGACTAGCGGTCTACTACGAGCAGTACTTC
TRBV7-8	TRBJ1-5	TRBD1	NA	CASSALDRGFGSNQPQHF	TGTGCCAGCAGCGCGTTGGACAGGGGATTTGGTAGCAATCAGCCCCAGCATTTT
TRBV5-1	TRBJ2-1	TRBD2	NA	CASRSTGETSGSSYNEQFF	TGCGCCAGCAGGTCGACAGGGGAGACTAGCGGGAGCTCCTACAATGAGCAGTTCTTC
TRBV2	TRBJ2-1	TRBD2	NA	CASRRGGLAGGHEQFF	TGTGCCAGCAGGCGGGGGGGACTAGCGGGAGGGCATGAGCAGTTCTTC
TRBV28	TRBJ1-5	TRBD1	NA	CASKDGTANQPQHF	TGTGCCAGCAAGGACGGGACAGCGAATCAGCCCCAGCATTTT
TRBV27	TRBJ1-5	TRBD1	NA	CASSPHRGTGFAQPQHF	TGTGCCAGCAGTCCCCACCGCGGGACAGGGTTTGCTCAGCCCCAGCATTTT
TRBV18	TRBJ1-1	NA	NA	CASSVTVQNTEAFF	TGTGCCAGCTCGGTGACAGTCCAGAACACTGAAGCTTTCTTT
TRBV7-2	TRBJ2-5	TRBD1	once	CASSPVGDRGRKETQYF	TGTGCCAGCAGCCCCGTGGGGGACAGGGGGCGCAAAGAGACCCAGTACTTC
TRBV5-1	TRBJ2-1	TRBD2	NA	CASSVGLAGVYNEQFF	TGCGCCAGCAGCGTGGGACTAGCGGGAGTTTACAATGAGCAGTTCTTC
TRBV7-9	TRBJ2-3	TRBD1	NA	CASSPGGGQGTDTQYF	TGTGCCAGCAGCCCGGGAGGGGGACAGGGGACAGATACGCAGTATTTT
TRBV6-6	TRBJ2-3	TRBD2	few	CASRPPVGRADTQYF	TGTGCCAGCAGACCTCCGGTAGGGAGGGCAGATACGCAGTATTTT
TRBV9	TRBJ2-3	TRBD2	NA	CASSLVGTSGRRDTQYF	TGTGCCAGCAGTCTGGTAGGGACTAGCGGACGGAGGGATACGCAGTATTTT
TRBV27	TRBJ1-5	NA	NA	CASRPGESNQPQHF	TGTGCCAGCAGGCCAGGGGAGAGCAATCAGCCCCAGCATTTT
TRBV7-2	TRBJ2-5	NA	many	CASSLGEWETQYF	TGTGCCAGCAGCTTAGGGGAATGGGAGACCCAGTACTTC
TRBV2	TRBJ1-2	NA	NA	CASSGERGINYGYTF	TGTGCCAGCAGTGGTGAAAGGGGTATTAACTATGGCTACACCTTC
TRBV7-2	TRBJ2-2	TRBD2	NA	CASSIGLAGMWAGELFF	TGTGCCAGCAGCATAGGGCTAGCGGGAATGTGGGCCGGGGAGCTGTTTTTT
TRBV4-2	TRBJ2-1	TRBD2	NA	CASSQHTSGSYNEQFF	TGTGCCAGCAGCCAGCACACTAGCGGCTCCTACAATGAGCAGTTCTTC
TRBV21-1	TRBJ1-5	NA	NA	CARSLVGECNQPQHF	TGTGCCAGATCTTTAGTAGGGGAATGCAATCAGCCCCAGCATTTT
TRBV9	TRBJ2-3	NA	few	CASSVASGIGLVISTDTQYF	TGTGCCAGCAGCGTAGCTTCCGGTATTGGGCTAGTTATTAGCACAGATACGCAGTATTTT
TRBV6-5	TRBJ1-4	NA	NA	CASSYSTRGGKLFF	TGTGCCAGCAGTTACTCGACCCGAGGGGGTAAACTGTTTTTT
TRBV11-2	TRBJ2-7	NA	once	CASSSDRALRRNEQYF	TGTGCCAGCAGCTCCGATCGGGCCCTACGGCGTAACGAGCAGTACTTC
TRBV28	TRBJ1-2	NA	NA	CASSSAHEAGGYTF	TGTGCCAGCAGTTCTGCTCACGAGGCGGGTGGCTACACCTTC
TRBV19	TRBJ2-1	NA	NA	CASSFMTGNNEQFF	TGTGCCAGTAGTTTCATGACTGGTAATAATGAGCAGTTCTTC
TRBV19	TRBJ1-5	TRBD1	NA	CASSIGTGGYQPQHF	TGTGCCAGTAGTATCGGGACAGGGGGCTATCAGCCCCAGCATTTT
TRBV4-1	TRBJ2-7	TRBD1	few	CASSHAGTGGSYEQYF	TGCGCCAGCAGCCATGCCGGGACAGGGGGGTCCTACGAGCAGTACTTC
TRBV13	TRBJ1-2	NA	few	CASSEADGSIYGYTF	TGTGCCAGCAGTGAAGCGGATGGTAGCATCTATGGCTACACCTTC
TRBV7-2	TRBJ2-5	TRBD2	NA	CASSPNVVASGETQYF	TGTGCCAGCAGCCCGAACGTAGTGGCTAGCGGAGAGACCCAGTACTTC
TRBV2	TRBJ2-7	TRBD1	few	CASGTGASYEQYF	TGTGCCAGCGGAACAGGGGCCTCCTACGAGCAGTACTTC
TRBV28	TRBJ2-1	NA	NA	CASRYLDEQFF	TGTGCCAGCAGGTATCTCGATGAGCAGTTCTTC
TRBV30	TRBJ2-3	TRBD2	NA	CAWGPSGISTDTQYF	TGTGCCTGGGGCCCTAGCGGGATAAGCACAGATACGCAGTATTTT
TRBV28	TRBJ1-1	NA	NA	CASSRAPSEAFF	TGTGCCAGCAGTCGGGCCCCGAGTGAAGCTTTCTTT
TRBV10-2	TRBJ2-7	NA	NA	CASSDPQIEQYF	TGCGCCAGCAGTGATCCCCAGATCGAGCAGTACTTC
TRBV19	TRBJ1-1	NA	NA	CASSISGRVPFF	TGTGCCAGTAGTATATCGGGACGAGTGCCTTTCTTT
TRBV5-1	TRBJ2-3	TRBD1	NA	CASSYQGGTDTQYF	TGCGCCAGCAGCTACCAGGGGGGCACAGATACGCAGTATTTT